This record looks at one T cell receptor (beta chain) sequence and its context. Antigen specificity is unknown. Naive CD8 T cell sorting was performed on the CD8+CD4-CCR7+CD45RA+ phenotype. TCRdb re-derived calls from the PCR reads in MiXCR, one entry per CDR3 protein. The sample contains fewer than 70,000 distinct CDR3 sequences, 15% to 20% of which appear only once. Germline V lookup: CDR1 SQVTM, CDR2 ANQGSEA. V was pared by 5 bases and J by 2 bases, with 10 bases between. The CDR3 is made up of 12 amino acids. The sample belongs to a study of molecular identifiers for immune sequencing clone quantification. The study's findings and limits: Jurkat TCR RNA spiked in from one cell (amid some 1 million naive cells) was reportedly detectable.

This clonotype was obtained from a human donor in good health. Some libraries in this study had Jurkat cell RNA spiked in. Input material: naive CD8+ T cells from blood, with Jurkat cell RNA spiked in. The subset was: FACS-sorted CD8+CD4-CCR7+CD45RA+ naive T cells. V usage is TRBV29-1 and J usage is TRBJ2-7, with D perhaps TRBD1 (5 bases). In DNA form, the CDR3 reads TGCAGCGTTCTTAGGGGCCCCTACGAGCAGTACTTC. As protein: CSVLRGPYEQYF.